Below are 19 T cell receptor beta chains sequenced from a single sample in a study of OX40 agonist ivuxolimab in advanced cancers. The table came from immunoSEQ multiplex PCR; TCRdb's copy has only in-frame clones and leaves some out. The sample contains approximately 64,000 clones, roughly 83% of which appear only once. The material was CD4+ or CD8+ T cells sorted from blood, obtained in a trial of the OX40 agonist ivuxolimab. The receptors were gathered from an adult with an advanced solid tumor such as melanoma, head and neck, liver or kidney cancer.

This chain connects TRBV7-9 to TRBJ1-1, with a tentative D call TRBD1 (6 bases). Germline CDR1 and CDR2: SEHNR and FQNEAQ (reference sequence). The ends were cut back, 5 bases at V and 4 bases at J, with 8 bases in the middle. This CDR3 region has 12 residues. The CDR3 nucleotides read TGTGCCAGCAGCCGCAGGGGCACTGAAGCTTTCTTT. It yields the protein CASSRRGTEAFF. The entire variable domain, with the rest obtained from reference TRBV7-9 and TRBJ1-1, is as follows: DTGVSQNPRHKITKRGQNVTFRCDPISEHNRLYWYRQTLGQGPEFLTYFQNEAQLEKSRLLSDRFSAERPKGSFSTLEIQRTEQGDSAMYLCASSRRGTEAFFGQGTRLTVV.

The chain joins TRBV10-3 to TRBJ2-1; 8 bases map to TRBD2. V shed 8 bases, J shed 5 bases, and the junction held 2 bases outside the gene matches. Germline V gives CDR1 ENHRY, CDR2 SYGVKD. The CDR3 consists of 12 residues. CDR3 in DNA: TGTGCCATCTCGGGACTAGACAATGAGCAGTTCTTC. It specifies CAISGLDNEQFF.

The rearrangement joins TRBV19 to TRBJ1-1; 11 nucleotides agree with TRBD1. Unmatched junction bases numbered 15, after V lost 3 bases and J lost 6 bases. CDR3 size: 18 residues. The V gene's germline CDR1 is LNHDA and CDR2 SQIVND (reference sequence). This chain's CDR3 is CASSISFVGQGAMAEAFF. Here the CDR3 DNA reads TGTGCCAGTAGTATTTCATTCGTCGGACAGGGGGCGATGGCTGAAGCTTTCTTT.

Only one count was recorded for this clone. This rearrangement joins TRBV5-1 to TRBJ2-5; D uncertain. V was pared by 5 bases and J by 1 base, with 3 bases between. CDR1 and CDR2 (germline): SGHRS, YFSETQ. The CDR3 consists of 11 residues. CDR3 coding DNA: TGCGCCAGCAGAGTCCAAGAGACCCAGTACTTC. As protein: CASRVQETQYF.

V and J are TRBV19 and TRBJ1-4; D is perhaps TRBD1 (5 bases). The V gene's germline CDR1 is LNHDA and CDR2 SQIVND (reference sequence). V shed 7 bases and J shed 4 bases, with 13 bases lying between them. This CDR3 has 14 amino acids. CDR3 amino acids: CASNRGAINEKLFF. The CDR3 DNA follows: TGTGCCAGTAATAGAGGGGCCATTAATGAAAAACTGTTTTTT.

V gene TRBV30 combines with J gene TRBJ1-5; D is undetermined. The ends were cut back, 2 bases at V and 3 bases at J, with 14 bases in the middle. This CDR3 has 15 residues. Germline values: CDR1 GTSNPN, CDR2 SVGIG (reference sequence). This CDR3 reads CAWSTQRSFNQPQHF. The CDR3 nucleotides are TGTGCCTGGAGTACCCAGAGGAGTTTCAATCAGCCCCAGCATTTT.

The gene calls are TRBV25-1 and TRBJ2-1; 7 nucleotides line up with TRBD1. The CDR3 loop spans 18 amino acids. The V gene's germline CDR1 is MGHDK and CDR2 SYGVNS. The V segment lost 0 bases and the J segment 8 bases; nucleotides outside the gene matches: 16. CDR3 amino acids: CASSEYRRRLTGTDEQFF. Written as DNA, the CDR3 is TGTGCCAGCAGTGAATACCGTCGTAGGTTGACAGGGACGGATGAGCAGTTCTTC. Full variable domain (rest looked up from reference TRBV25-1 and TRBJ2-1): EADIYQTPRYLVIGTGKKITLECSQTMGHDKMYWYQQDPGMELHLIHYSYGVNSTEKGDLSSESTVSRIRTEHFPLTLESARPSHTSQYLCASSEYRRRLTGTDEQFFGPGTRLTVL.

The chain employs TRBV6-5 and TRBJ1-6; D might be TRBD1 (5 bases). Germline CDR1 and CDR2: MNHEY and SVGAGI. This CDR3 has 14 amino acids. V shed 6 bases and J shed 8 bases, with 14 bases lying between them. The CDR3 DNA reads as TGTGCCAGCAGAACCGGGACGGACCATTCACCCCTCCACTTT. It is translated as CASRTGTDHSPLHF.

This chain joins TRBV5-1 and TRBJ2-5; no reliable D call. Trimming stripped 6 bases from V and 5 bases from J, with 8 bases between. The CDR3 is 11 residues long. The germline CDR1 and CDR2 sequences are SGHRS and YFSETQ. Written as DNA, the CDR3 is TGCGCCAGCATCTATGGGGAGACCCAGTACTTC. Its translation: CASIYGETQYF.

The rearrangement uses TRBV9 and TRBJ2-2, with D perhaps matching TRBD2 (7 bases). V lost 4 bases to trimming and J lost 0 bases, with 13 bases between them. This CDR3 is 16 amino acids long. Germline loops: CDR1 SGDLS, CDR2 YYNGEE. This chain's CDR3 is CASSPRGGPNTGELFF. Here the CDR3 DNA reads TGTGCCAGCAGCCCCCGCGGGGGCCCGAACACCGGGGAGCTGTTTTTT.

This clone was counted a single time. The chain combines TRBV7-2 with TRBJ2-4; the D is unclear. The germline CDR1 and CDR2 sequences are SGHTA and FQGNSA. The CDR3 loop spans 12 amino acids. Deletions cut 3 bases from V and 10 bases from J, with 10 bases between. The DNA of the CDR3 is TGTGCCAGCAGCTTGTCCCCCGCGATTCAGTACTTC. Translating it yields CASSLSPAIQYF.

The rearrangement links TRBV14 to TRBJ2-7; the D is unclear. The length of the CDR3 is 16 residues. Germline CDR1 and CDR2: SGHDN and FVKESK. Deletions cut 0 bases from V and 6 bases from J, with 18 bases between. Here the CDR3 reads CASSQESWELLFEQYF. CDR3 DNA: TGTGCCAGCAGCCAAGAATCCTGGGAATTGCTATTCGAGCAGTACTTC.

J is TRBJ1-2 and V is TRBV6-6; no definite D call. Between the trimmed V and J ends, which lost 5 bases and 3 bases, there was a span of 13 bases. From germline, CDR1 is MNHNY and CDR2 SVGAGI (reference sequence). There are 14 residues in the CDR3. CDR3 amino acids: CASSRLGLDYGYTF. The CDR3 bases are TGTGCCAGCAGTAGACTTGGGTTAGACTATGGCTACACCTTC.

The CDR3 here is CASSNRRGDRVFYEQYF. The CDR3 DNA reads as TGTGCCAGTAGTAACAGGCGCGGGGACAGGGTCTTCTACGAGCAGTACTTC. The chain couples TRBV19 to TRBJ2-5; TRBD1 agrees at 9 bases. The J call may be mistaken, given a closer DNA end match to TRBJ2-7. This CDR3 has 17 residues. Germline values: CDR1 LNHDA, CDR2 SQIVND (reference sequence).

The chain couples TRBV9 to TRBJ2-1; a weak D match, TRBD1 (5 bases). This CDR3 is 15 amino acids long. With 4 bases removed from V and 3 bases from J, the gap between germline ends came to 14 bases. CDR1 SGDLS and CDR2 YYNGEE come from the germline V gene. This CDR3 is CASSPSSQGYNEQFF. DNA for the CDR3: TGTGCCAGCAGCCCCAGTAGTCAGGGCTACAATGAGCAGTTCTTC.

The genes are TRBV2 and TRBJ2-1; D is perhaps TRBD2 (6 bases). The CDR3 has 17 residues. V was cut by 6 bases and J by 9 bases, with 27 bases left in between. Looked up from germline, CDR1 is SNHLY and CDR2 is FYNNEI. The CDR3, as DNA: TGTGCCAGCAGCAGACTCCCGGGACTCGGGTCGTTGATTGAGCAGTTCTTC. It codes for CASSRLPGLGSLIEQFF.

The chain has TRBV12-2 and TRBJ2-3; TRBD2 was called by the table and not checked on the DNA. TRBV12-2 is recorded as a pseudogene. The CDR3 has 11 amino acids. Written as DNA, the CDR3 is TGTGCAAGTCGCTTAGTACCCTCGGTGTATTTT. Protein sequence: CASRLVPSVYF.

Only a few counts were recorded for this clone. The chain carries TRBV27 and TRBJ1-2; D is uncertain. Trimming left V 0 bases short and J 8 bases short, with 16 bases between. CDR3 size: 15 residues. The germline V gene encodes CDR1 MNHEY and CDR2 SMNVEV (reference sequence). CDR3 protein: CASSLSKGAGLGYTF. The CDR3 nucleotides are TGTGCCAGCAGTTTATCGAAAGGAGCAGGCCTAGGCTACACCTTC.

This clone was detected once. V and J are TRBV6-6 and TRBJ1-2; 7 nucleotides align to TRBD1. Looked up from germline, CDR1 is MNHNY and CDR2 is SVGAGI (reference sequence). CDR3 length: 14 amino acids. Germline trimming cut 8 bases from V and 2 bases from J; bases unmatched to any gene: 8. CDR3 region: CASLPTGSNYGYTF. CDR3 DNA: TGTGCCAGCCTTCCGACAGGGTCGAACTATGGCTACACCTTC.